These T cell receptor beta chains were read from a single sample in a study of spatial heterogeneity in lung cancer. Each CDR3 protein is one row after TCRdb ran MiXCR on the 5' RACE reads. Here the sample spans about 5,000 distinct CDR3 sequences, around 2.7% being singletons. The specimen was normal lung tissue next to the tumor, collected at surgery. The receptors derive from a male donor with early-stage non-small cell lung cancer. Each CDR3 is given with its conserved first and last residue. The D gene is left open where the match is weak. For some rows the clone size is stated as once, few or many, or as a class when expanded; others skip it.

V gene	clone size	CDR3 length	J gene	D gene	CDR3 DNA	CDR3 protein
TRBV6-6	medium-sized	17	TRBJ2-5	NA	TGTGCCAGCAGTTATAGGTCCGGGACGGTGAAAGCGGAGACCCAGTACTTC	CASSYRSGTVKAETQYF
TRBV7-9	many	15	TRBJ2-4	TRBD1	TGTGCCAGCAGCATCAGCCGGACAGGGGGGAACATTCAGTACTTC	CASSISRTGGNIQYF
TRBV27	many	13	TRBJ1-1	NA	TGTGCCAGCAGTTCCGGGGGCAACACTGAAGCTTTCTTT	CASSSGGNTEAFF
TRBV28	few	14	TRBJ2-3	NA	TGTGCCAGCAGTTTGGTCCCGGACACAGATACGCAGTATTTT	CASSLVPDTDTQYF
TRBV20-1	many	14	TRBJ2-5	TRBD2	TGCAGTGCTGAGACTAGCGGGGATACAGGGACCCAGTACTTC	CSAETSGDTGTQYF
TRBV20-1	many	15	TRBJ2-3	NA	TGCAGTGCTTACAGGGTGGTAACGGAAGGAGATACGCAGTATTTT	CSAYRVVTEGDTQYF
TRBV7-6	medium-sized	14	TRBJ2-1	NA	TGTGCCAGCAGCTTAGCAGGCATTCAAAATGAGCAGTTCTTC	CASSLAGIQNEQFF
TRBV20-1	many	12	TRBJ1-1	NA	TGCAGTGCCACCAAGCTGAACACTGAAGCTTTCTTT	CSATKLNTEAFF
TRBV5-6	few	16	TRBJ1-2	NA	TGTGCCAGCAGCCTCTTACACCGACGAAGGTACTATGGCTACAACTTC	CASSLLHRRRYYGYNF
TRBV5-1	medium-sized	15	TRBJ2-1	TRBD2	TGCGCCAGCAGCTCTAGCGGCCACTCCTACAATGAGCAGTTCTTC	CASSSSGHSYNEQFF
TRBV18	medium-sized	13	TRBJ2-3	NA	TGTGCCAGCTCACGGGACTTGGTAGATACGCAGTATTTT	CASSRDLVDTQYF
TRBV5-1	many	15	TRBJ1-1	NA	TGCGCCAGCAGCTTCAGAACCGGGACTTACACTGAAGCTTTCTTT	CASSFRTGTYTEAFF
TRBV14	many	17	TRBJ1-1	NA	TGTGCCAGCAGCCAAGGGAACTCCGGGCTGATGAACACTGAAGCTTTCTTT	CASSQGNSGLMNTEAFF
TRBV5-1	medium-sized	17	TRBJ2-1	NA	TGCGCCAGCAGCTTGGAAGGGGGGGCCTCCACCTACAATGAGCAGTTCTTC	CASSLEGGASTYNEQFF
TRBV20-1	many	13	TRBJ1-4	NA	TGCAGTGCACACCGTGATGGGGGTGAAAAACTGTTTTTT	CSAHRDGGEKLFF
TRBV11-2	many	14	TRBJ1-1	NA	TGTGCCAGCAGCTTAGGGGCAGGCAACACTGAAGCTTTCTTT	CASSLGAGNTEAFF
TRBV14	medium-sized	15	TRBJ1-6	TRBD1	TGTGCCAGCAGCCAGCTGACAGGGAATAATTCACCCCTCCACTTT	CASSQLTGNNSPLHF
TRBV7-2	many	15	TRBJ1-6	TRBD1	TGTGCCAGCAGCTTAGAACAGGGGAAGACGACACCCCTCCACTTT	CASSLEQGKTTPLHF
TRBV11-2	many	15	TRBJ2-3	TRBD2	TGTGCCAGCAGCTTCGGCGGGAGACCCACAGATACGCAGTATTTT	CASSFGGRPTDTQYF
TRBV4-1	many	14	TRBJ2-7	NA	TGCGCCAGCAGCCCAGAACCAGGTTCGTACGAGCAGTACTTC	CASSPEPGSYEQYF
TRBV5-4	many	15	TRBJ1-1	NA	TGTGCCAGCAGCGGGATTCAGGGGACTAACACTGAAGCTTTCTTT	CASSGIQGTNTEAFF
TRBV6-2/TRBV6-3	medium-sized	14	TRBJ2-5	NA	TGTGCCAGCAGCCCGGACTTGGTAAAAGAGACCCAGTACTTC	CASSPDLVKETQYF
TRBV7-8	many	17	TRBJ2-3	TRBD2	TGTGCCAGCAGCTTAGCCCTGGGGGGGACTAGCACAGATACGCAGTATTTT	CASSLALGGTSTDTQYF
TRBV7-9	many	15	TRBJ2-3	NA	TGTGCCAGCAGCTTACCAGGGGGAGGGACAGATACGCAGTATTTT	CASSLPGGGTDTQYF
TRBV6-5	medium-sized	14	TRBJ1-1	NA	TGTGCCAGCAGTGTGGATTGGGGGAGCACTGAAGCTTTCTTT	CASSVDWGSTEAFF
TRBV7-8	many	15	TRBJ1-1	NA	TGTGCCAGCAGCTTAGACGGGGTCCATGACACTGAAGCTTTCTTT	CASSLDGVHDTEAFF
TRBV6-5	NA	13	TRBJ1-3	NA	TGTGCCAGCAGTTTTCGAACTGGGAACACCATATATTTT	CASSFRTGNTIYF
TRBV6-2/TRBV6-3	medium-sized	13	TRBJ2-1	TRBD2	TGTGCCAGCAGGCGGGGGGTCTACAATGAGCAGTTCTTC	CASRRGVYNEQFF
TRBV4-1	medium-sized	18	TRBJ2-7	TRBD1	TGCGCCAGCAGCCAAGAGGCCTTCTGGACAGGGTTCCCCTACGAGCAGTACTTC	CASSQEAFWTGFPYEQYF
TRBV12-3/TRBV12-4	medium-sized	13	TRBJ2-7	TRBD1	TGTGCCAGCAGCCGTAACAGGGGTTACGAGCAGTACTTC	CASSRNRGYEQYF
TRBV7-2	medium-sized	16	TRBJ2-1	TRBD1	TGTGCCAGCAGCTTACGCGACAGGGGAAGCTACAATGAGCAGTTCTTC	CASSLRDRGSYNEQFF
TRBV6-5	many	14	TRBJ1-6	TRBD1	TGTGCCAGCAGTTGGGACAGGTTTAATTCACCCCTCCACTTT	CASSWDRFNSPLHF
TRBV29-1	medium-sized	13	TRBJ1-5	TRBD1	TGCAGCACGGGACAGGGTGTGGATCAGCCCCAGCATTTT	CSTGQGVDQPQHF
TRBV7-8	medium-sized	15	TRBJ1-4	NA	TGTGCCAGCAGCGGAGACAGCGCAACTAATGAAAAACTGTTTTTT	CASSGDSATNEKLFF
TRBV7-9	many	14	TRBJ2-7	NA	TGTGCCAGCAGCCCAGGAGGAGGGGCCTACGAGCAGTACTTC	CASSPGGGAYEQYF
TRBV7-8	many	17	TRBJ2-1	NA	TGTGCCAGCAGAAAGGGGGGGCAGCAGAGCTCCTACAATGAGCAGTTCTTC	CASRKGGQQSSYNEQFF
TRBV29-1	medium-sized	14	TRBJ2-5	NA	TGCAGCGTTCCCAAGGACTGGAGCCAAGAGACCCAGTACTTC	CSVPKDWSQETQYF
TRBV10-3	many	14	TRBJ2-2	NA	TGTGCCATCCAAGGCCAGGAGAGAACCGGGGAGCTGTTTTTT	CAIQGQERTGELFF
TRBV5-6	many	14	TRBJ2-3	NA	TGTGCCAGCAGCTTGGGGTTAGCGCGCAATACGCAGTATTTT	CASSLGLARNTQYF
TRBV9	many	16	TRBJ2-2	TRBD2	TGTGCCAGCAGCGTAGCTCTAGCGGGGGTCACCGGGGAGCTGTTTTTT	CASSVALAGVTGELFF
TRBV29-1	medium-sized	14	TRBJ2-5	TRBD1	TGCAGCGTAAAGGGACAGCTCCTACAAGAGACCCAGTACTTC	CSVKGQLLQETQYF
TRBV20-1	many	16	TRBJ1-6	NA	TGCAGTGCTAGAGATTCGGGGAGCTCCTATAATTCACCCCTCCACTTT	CSARDSGSSYNSPLHF
TRBV4-1	medium-sized	14	TRBJ2-3	NA	TGCGCCAGCAGACCCAGGACGGGCACAGATACGCAGTATTTT	CASRPRTGTDTQYF
TRBV6-5	many	17	TRBJ1-1	TRBD1	TGTGCCAGCAGTAATTTGACAGGGATTCCCATGAACACTGAAGCTTTCTTT	CASSNLTGIPMNTEAFF
TRBV30	medium-sized	14	TRBJ2-1	NA	TGTGCCTGGAGTCCGGGACGGGGAAACGATGAGCAGTTCTTC	CAWSPGRGNDEQFF
TRBV18	few	15	TRBJ2-7	TRBD1	TGTGCCAGCTCACCCAGGGGGCCGGGGTGTGCGGAACAGTACTTC	CASSPRGPGCAEQYF
TRBV2	medium-sized	15	TRBJ2-3	TRBD1	TGTGCCAGCAGTAGGGAGGGACAGGGGGCAGATACGCAGTATTTT	CASSREGQGADTQYF
TRBV3-1	medium-sized	17	TRBJ2-2	NA	TGTGCCAGCAGCCATTTCTGGGGAAGGGCTTGGACCGGGGAGCTGTTTTTT	CASSHFWGRAWTGELFF
TRBV27	medium-sized	13	TRBJ2-5	NA	TGTGCCAGCAGTTTGGGGGCCCTAGAGACCCAGTACTTC	CASSLGALETQYF
TRBV2	medium-sized	16	TRBJ2-3	TRBD1	TGTGCCAGCAGGAGGACAGGGACGAATAGCACAGATACGCAGTATTTT	CASRRTGTNSTDTQYF
TRBV5-1	many	14	TRBJ1-2	NA	TGCGCCAGCAGCTTGGCCGCGCCCATCTATGGCTACACCTTC	CASSLAAPIYGYTF